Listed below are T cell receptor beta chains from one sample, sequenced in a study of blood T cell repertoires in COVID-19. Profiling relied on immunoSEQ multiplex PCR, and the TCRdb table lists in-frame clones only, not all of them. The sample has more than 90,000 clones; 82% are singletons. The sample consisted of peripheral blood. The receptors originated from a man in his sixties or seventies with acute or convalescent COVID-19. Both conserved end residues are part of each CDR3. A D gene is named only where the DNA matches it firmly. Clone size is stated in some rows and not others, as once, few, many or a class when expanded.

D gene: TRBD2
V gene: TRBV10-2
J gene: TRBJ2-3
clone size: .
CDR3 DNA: TGCGCCAGCAGTGATGGTAGCGGGAGCACAGATACGCAGTATTTT
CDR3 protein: CASSDGSGSTDTQYF

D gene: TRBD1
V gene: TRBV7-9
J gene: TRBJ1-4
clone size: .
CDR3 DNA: TGTGCCAGCAGCTTAGCGGGACAGGTTACTAATGAAAAACTGTTTTTT
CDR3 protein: CASSLAGQVTNEKLFF

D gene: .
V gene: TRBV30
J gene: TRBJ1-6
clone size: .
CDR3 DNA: TGTGCCTGGAGTGTAAAGGGGGCCCTCCACTTT
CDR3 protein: CAWSVKGALHF

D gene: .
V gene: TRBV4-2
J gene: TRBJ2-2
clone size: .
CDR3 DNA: TGTGCCAGCAGCCGGACGACCAACAGGGAAGCCGGGGAGCTGTTTTTT
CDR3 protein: CASSRTTNREAGELFF

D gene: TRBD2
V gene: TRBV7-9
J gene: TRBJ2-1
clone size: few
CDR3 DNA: TGTGCCAGCAGCTTAGCGCTGGGACTAGCGGGGGGTGAGCAGTTCTTC
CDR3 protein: CASSLALGLAGGEQFF

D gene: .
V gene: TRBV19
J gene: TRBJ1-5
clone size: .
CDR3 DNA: TGTGCCAGTACCGACGGGGGGGCAGGTTCTCCAAAGCCCCAGCATTTT
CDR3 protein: CASTDGGAGSPKPQHF

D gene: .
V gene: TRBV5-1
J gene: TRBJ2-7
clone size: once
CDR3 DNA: TGCGCCAGCAGCGCGGAGGGACGGCTCTCTGAGCAGTACTTC
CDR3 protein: CASSAEGRLSEQYF

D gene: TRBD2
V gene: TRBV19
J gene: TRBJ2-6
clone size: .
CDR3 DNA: TGTGCCAGTACTTATAAAGTAGCGGGGTATGGGGCCAACGTCCTGACTTTC
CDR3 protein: CASTYKVAGYGANVLTF

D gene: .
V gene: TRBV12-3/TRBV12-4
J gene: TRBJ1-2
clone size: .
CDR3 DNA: TGTGCCAGCAGTGCCGGGAACTATGGCTACACCTTC
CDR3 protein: CASSAGNYGYTF

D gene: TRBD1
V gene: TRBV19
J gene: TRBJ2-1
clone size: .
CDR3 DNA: TGTGCCAGTAGTAGCGGACAGGGTTTCAATGAGCAGTTCTTC
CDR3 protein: CASSSGQGFNEQFF

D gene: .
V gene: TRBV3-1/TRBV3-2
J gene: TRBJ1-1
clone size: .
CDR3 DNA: TGTGCCAGCAGCCAAGACAAGGGGGTACAGAACACTGAAGCTTTCTTT
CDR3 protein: CASSQDKGVQNTEAFF

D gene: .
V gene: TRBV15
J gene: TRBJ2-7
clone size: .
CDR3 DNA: TGTGCCACCAGCAGAGATCTCCAGGCCGGGCAGTACTTC
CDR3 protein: CATSRDLQAGQYF

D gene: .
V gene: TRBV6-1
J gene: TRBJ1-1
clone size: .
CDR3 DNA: TGTGCCAGCAGTGTCTCGTCAGGACAGATGAACACTGAAGCTTTCTTT
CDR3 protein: CASSVSSGQMNTEAFF

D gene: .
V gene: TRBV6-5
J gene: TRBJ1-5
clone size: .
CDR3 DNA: TGTGCCAGCAGTTACGGCAGGGGAAAGCCCCAGCATTTT
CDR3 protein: CASSYGRGKPQHF

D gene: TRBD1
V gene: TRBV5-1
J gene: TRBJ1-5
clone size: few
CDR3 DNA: TGCGCCAGCAGCTTAACGGGACAGGACAATCAGCCCCAGCATTTT
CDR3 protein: CASSLTGQDNQPQHF

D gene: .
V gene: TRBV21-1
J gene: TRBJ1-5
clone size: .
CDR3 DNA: TGTGCCAGCAGCAAAGTTGGACTTAGCAATCAGCCCCAGCATTTT
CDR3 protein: CASSKVGLSNQPQHF

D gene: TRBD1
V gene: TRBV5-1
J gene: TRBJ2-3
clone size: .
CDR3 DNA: TGCGCCAGCAGCATTACAGGGGGCCCAGATACGCAGTATTTT
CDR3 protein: CASSITGGPDTQYF

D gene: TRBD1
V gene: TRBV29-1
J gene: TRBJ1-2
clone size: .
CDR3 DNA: TGCAGCGTTCGACAGGGCCTCTTCTATGGCTACACCTTC
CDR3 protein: CSVRQGLFYGYTF

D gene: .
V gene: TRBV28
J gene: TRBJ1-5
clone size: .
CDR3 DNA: TGTGCCAGCAGTTTAACACAGAGCGGCCAGCCCCAGCATTTT
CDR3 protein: CASSLTQSGQPQHF

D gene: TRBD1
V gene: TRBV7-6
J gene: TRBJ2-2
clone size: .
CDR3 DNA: TGTGCCAGCAGCTTAAGTAGCTCAGACAGGGGGAACACCGGGGAGCTGTTTTTT
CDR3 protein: CASSLSSSDRGNTGELFF

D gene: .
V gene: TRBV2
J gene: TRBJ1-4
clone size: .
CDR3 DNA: TGTGCCAGCAGGGACCAGGGGTTCGGGAAACTGTTTTTT
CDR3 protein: CASRDQGFGKLFF

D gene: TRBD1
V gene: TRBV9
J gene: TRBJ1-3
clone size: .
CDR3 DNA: TGTGCCAGCAGCTCAGGGGGCTTAGGTGGAAACACCATATATTTT
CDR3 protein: CASSSGGLGGNTIYF

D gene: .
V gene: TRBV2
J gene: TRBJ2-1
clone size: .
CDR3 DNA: TGTGCCAGCAGGCCCACAGAGAAATCCTACAATGAGCAGTTCTTC
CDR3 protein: CASRPTEKSYNEQFF

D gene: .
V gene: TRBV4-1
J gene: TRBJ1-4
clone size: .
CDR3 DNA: TGCGCCAGCAGCCAAGAAATCGGGCAGGGCAATGAAAAACTGTTTTTT
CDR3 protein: CASSQEIGQGNEKLFF

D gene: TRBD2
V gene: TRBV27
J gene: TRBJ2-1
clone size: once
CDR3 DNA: TGTGCCAGCCTCATGCTAGCGGGGGTTGGTGAGCAGTTCTTC
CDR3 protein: CASLMLAGVGEQFF

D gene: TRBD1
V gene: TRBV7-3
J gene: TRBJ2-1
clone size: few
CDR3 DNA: TGTGCCAGCAGCCCAAGAGGGACAGGGGCTTTAAACTCCTACAATGAGCAGTTCTTC
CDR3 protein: CASSPRGTGALNSYNEQFF

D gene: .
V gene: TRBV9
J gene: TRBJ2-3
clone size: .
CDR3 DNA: TGTGCCAGCAGCGTAGTCCCCCAACACACAGATACGCAGTATTTT
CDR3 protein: CASSVVPQHTDTQYF

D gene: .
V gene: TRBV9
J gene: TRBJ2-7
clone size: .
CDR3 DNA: TGTGCCAGCAGTCCGTCAGGGGCCGGGGAGCAGTACTTC
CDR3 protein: CASSPSGAGEQYF

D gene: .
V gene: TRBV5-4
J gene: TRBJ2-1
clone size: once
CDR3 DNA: TGTGCCAGCAGCAGAAGACAGGATGAGCAGTTCTTC
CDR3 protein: CASSRRQDEQFF

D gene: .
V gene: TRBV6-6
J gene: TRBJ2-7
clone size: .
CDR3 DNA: TGTGCCAGCAGTTGGCAGGGGTCGGACGAGCAGTACTTC
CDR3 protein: CASSWQGSDEQYF

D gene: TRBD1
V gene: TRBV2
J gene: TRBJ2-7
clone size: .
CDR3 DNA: TGTGCCAGCAGTTTCGGACAGGCCCGAACCGCCTACGAGCAGTACTTC
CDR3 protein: CASSFGQARTAYEQYF

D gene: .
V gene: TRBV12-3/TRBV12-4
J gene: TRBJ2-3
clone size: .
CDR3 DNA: TGTGCCAGCAGAATCGGAGGCACAGATACGCAGTATTTT
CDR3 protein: CASRIGGTDTQYF

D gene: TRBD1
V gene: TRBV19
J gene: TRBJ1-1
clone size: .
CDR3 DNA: TGTGCCAGTGTGGGACAGGCCCATAACACTGAAGCTTTCTTT
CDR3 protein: CASVGQAHNTEAFF

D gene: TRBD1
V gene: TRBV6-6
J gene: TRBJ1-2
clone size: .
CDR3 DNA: TGTGCCAGCAGTCTTACCACCCGGACAGGGGGCGATTTGTGGGGCTACACCTTC
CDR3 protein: CASSLTTRTGGDLWGYTF